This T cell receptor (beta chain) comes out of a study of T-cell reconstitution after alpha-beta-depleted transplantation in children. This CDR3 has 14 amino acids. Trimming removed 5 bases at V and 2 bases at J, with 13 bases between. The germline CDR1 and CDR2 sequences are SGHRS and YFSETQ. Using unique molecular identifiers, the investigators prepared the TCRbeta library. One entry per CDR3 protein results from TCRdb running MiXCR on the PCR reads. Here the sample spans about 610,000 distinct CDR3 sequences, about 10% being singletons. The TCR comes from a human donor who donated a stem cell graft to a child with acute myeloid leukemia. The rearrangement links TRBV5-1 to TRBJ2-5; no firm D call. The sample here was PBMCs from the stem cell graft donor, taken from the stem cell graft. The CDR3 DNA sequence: TGCGCCAGCAGTAATAGACTGGGACAAGAGACCCAGTACTTC. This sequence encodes CASSNRLGQETQYF.